Following are 23 T cell receptor beta chains from one sample sequenced in a study of shared clonotypes between healthy human individuals. In the naive CD8 group, cells lacked CD45RO and were positively selected for CCR7, so terminally differentiated effector memory CD45RA+ cells were left out. Some clones are missing from TCRdb's copy, which holds only in-frame ones; the method was immunoSEQ multiplex PCR. Of 1.5 million to 2.5 million clones listed, just under 95% are singletons. Sequenced: naive CD8+ T cells sorted from blood. The receptors were sampled from a man between 18 and 29 years old in good health.

This clone was detected once. This chain joins TRBV5-4 and TRBJ1-1; D possibly corresponds to TRBD1 (6 bases). The CDR3 contains 14 residues. The ends were cut back, 0 bases at V and 11 bases at J, with 17 bases in the middle. From germline, CDR1 is SGHNT and CDR2 YYREEE (reference sequence). The CDR3 DNA sequence: TGTGCCAGCAGCTTGGGTCAGGGGCTCCCGCCGGCTTTCTTT. Translating gives CASSLGQGLPPAFF.

A word on this clone: At one boundary the junction diverges from the germline segment, which might be a read error. CDR3: CASSLEGGAEQYF. DNA of the CDR3: TGTGCTAGCAGCTTAGAAGGGGGCGCCGAGCAGTACTTC. The chain has TRBV7-7 and TRBJ2-7; 7 bases map to TRBD1. The length of the CDR3 is 13 residues. Germline CDR1 and CDR2: SSHAT and FNYEAQ (reference sequence).

The CDR3 sequence: CASSMGQGVSYEQYF. The CDR3 coding sequence is TGTGCCAGCAGCATGGGACAGGGGGTCTCCTACGAGCAGTACTTC. The chain links TRBV7-9 to TRBJ2-7; 11 nucleotides agree with TRBD1. The CDR3 loop spans 15 amino acids. Germline CDR1 and CDR2: SEHNR and FQNEAQ (reference sequence). After removal of 5 bases from V and 0 bases from J, the junction contained 3 bases not matched to a gene.

Comments on this clone: Other DNA sequences from this sample encode an identical CDR3 as well. The chain uses TRBV28 and TRBJ2-5; no reliable D call. The CDR3 totals 12 residues. V lost 3 bases to trimming and J lost 4 bases, with 6 bases between them. Looked up from germline, CDR1 is MDHEN and CDR2 is SYDVKM. Here the CDR3 DNA reads TGTGCCAGCAGTTTGGTCGGAGAGACCCAGTACTTC. Encoded protein: CASSLVGETQYF.

The V call is TRBV5-4, the J call TRBJ1-1, with D unresolved. The V end was cut by 3 bases, the J end by 3 bases, with 18 bases between. The CDR3 covers 16 residues. Germline V gives CDR1 SGHNT, CDR2 YYREEE (reference sequence). The CDR3, as DNA: TGTGCCAGCAGCTACAGTTTAGGGCCGGTGGACACTGAAGCTTTCTTT. Its protein product is CASSYSLGPVDTEAFF.

This sequence joins TRBV9 and TRBJ2-1, with TRBD2 matching 16 bases. This CDR3 is built from 18 residues. The germline V gene encodes CDR1 SGDLS and CDR2 YYNGEE. The V gene end was trimmed by 4 bases and the J gene end by 4 bases; junction bases not matched to a gene: 8. The CDR3 DNA is TGTGCCAGCAGCCCAGGGACTAGCGGGGGGGCCTTTTACAATGAGCAGTTCTTC. This translates into CASSPGTSGGAFYNEQFF.

The chain combines TRBV30 with TRBJ2-1; 10 bases line up with TRBD2. Germline values: CDR1 GTSNPN, CDR2 SVGIG (reference sequence). The CDR3 covers 14 residues. Trimming removed 5 bases from V and 5 bases from J; junction bases left unmatched: 6. In DNA, the CDR3 is TGTGCCTGGGAAACTAGCGGGGTACACAATGAGCAGTTCTTC. It specifies CAWETSGVHNEQFF.

This clone was recorded only once. J is TRBJ1-1 and V is TRBV29-1; D may be TRBD1 (5 bases). Germline CDR1 SQVTM, CDR2 ANQGSEA. The CDR3 is 10 amino acids. The V end was cut by 1 base, the J end by 9 bases, with 6 bases between. The CDR3 sequence is CSVEGGKAFF. CDR3 nucleotides: TGCAGCGTTGAAGGGGGGAAAGCTTTCTTT.

This clone was counted a single time. This chain uses TRBV11-2 with TRBJ2-2; D is uncertain. The germline gives CDR1 SGHAT, CDR2 FQNNGV. The V end was cut by 2 bases, the J end by 7 bases, with 8 bases between. CDR3 length: 13 residues. CDR3 sequence reads: CASSLYEGGELFF. CDR3 bases: TGTGCCAGCAGCTTATATGAAGGCGGGGAGCTGTTTTTT.

The rearrangement joins TRBV19 to TRBJ1-5; TRBD1 is a possible D gene (6 bases). V was cut by 6 bases and J by 2 bases, with 14 bases left in between. CDR1 and CDR2 from the germline V gene are LNHDA and SQIVND (reference sequence). The CDR3 length is 15 residues. CDR3 residues: CASSRMAGGNQPQHF. The CDR3 DNA reads TGTGCCAGTAGCCGAATGGCAGGGGGCAATCAGCCCCAGCATTTT.

The J gene is TRBJ2-3, the V gene TRBV10-1; D remains unclear. V lost 2 bases and J 7 bases, leaving 10 bases between the germline ends. The CDR3 is 13 residues long. The germline V gene encodes CDR1 WNHNN and CDR2 SYGVQD (reference sequence). The CDR3 loop reads CASSESSINTQYF. In DNA, the CDR3 is TGCGCCAGCAGTGAGAGTTCGATCAATACGCAGTATTTT.

The chain is built from TRBV2 and TRBJ2-5; TRBD1 agrees at 8 bases. Germline values: CDR1 SNHLY, CDR2 FYNNEI. CDR3 size: 13 residues. Trimming removed 6 bases from V and 5 bases from J; junction bases left unmatched: 5. The CDR3 spells CASRNRGMETQYF. The CDR3 DNA reads TGTGCCAGCAGGAACAGGGGGATGGAGACCCAGTACTTC.

The chain uses TRBV19 and TRBJ2-5; 10 bases are shared with TRBD1. There are 17 residues in the CDR3. CDR1 and CDR2 from the germline V gene are LNHDA and SQIVND (reference sequence). With V trimmed by 6 bases and J by 3 bases, 13 bases remained unmatched. CDR3 nucleotides: TGTGCCAGTAGCCCCACGGATGGACAGGGGGAAGAAGAGACCCAGTACTTC. Translating gives CASSPTDGQGEEETQYF.

A single count supports this clone. This chain uses TRBV7-9 with TRBJ2-5, with a tentative D call TRBD1 (6 bases). CDR3 length: 14 amino acids. Trimming took off 3 bases at V and 5 bases at J, with 13 bases between the two ends. Germline loops: CDR1 SEHNR, CDR2 FQNEAQ (reference sequence). As DNA, the CDR3 is TGTGCCAGCAGCTTTTCGGACAGCTGGGAGACCCAGTACTTC. It translates to CASSFSDSWETQYF. Looking up the rest from reference TRBV7-9 and TRBJ2-5 gives the full variable domain: DTGVSQNPRHKITKRGQNVTFRCDPISEHNRLYWYRQTLGQGPEFLTYFQNEAQLEKSRLLSDRFSAERPKGSFSTLEIQRTEQGDSAMYLCASSFSDSWETQYFGPGTRLLVL.

J is TRBJ2-1 and V is TRBV7-9, with D tentatively TRBD2 (6 bases). The CDR3 is 13 residues long. The germline V and J ends were trimmed by 4 bases and 9 bases, with 13 bases remaining between them. Germline CDR1 and CDR2: SEHNR and FQNEAQ (reference sequence). The chain's CDR3 is CASSSGGVGEQFF. CDR3 sequence (DNA): TGTGCCAGCAGCTCCGGCGGGGTGGGTGAGCAGTTCTTC.

This clone was detected once. The chain carries TRBV9 and TRBJ2-4; the D is unclear. This CDR3 is 14 amino acids long. Germline V gives CDR1 SGDLS, CDR2 YYNGEE. V was pared by 4 bases and J by 6 bases, with 14 bases between. CDR3 in DNA: TGTGCCAGCAGCAAACCCGACGACCCAAACATTCAGTACTTC. Translating it yields CASSKPDDPNIQYF.

This chain connects TRBV7-2 to TRBJ2-1, with 9 bases fitting TRBD2. V lost 5 bases and J lost 5; bases outside the gene matches: 10. Germline V gene lookup returns CDR1 SGHTA and CDR2 FQGNSA. This CDR3 is built from 16 residues. The CDR3 DNA sequence: TGTGCCAGCAGCCCGGTTCCTAGCGGGGAGGACAATGAGCAGTTCTTC. It encodes CASSPVPSGEDNEQFF.

Turning to this clone: The same CDR3 also results from other DNA sequences found in this sample. The chain carries TRBV7-9 and TRBJ2-3; TRBD2 aligns across 11 bases. CDR1 and CDR2 from the germline V gene are SEHNR and FQNEAQ (reference sequence). Unmatched junction bases numbered 2, after V lost 3 bases and J lost 3 bases. The CDR3 loop spans 15 amino acids. The CDR3 bases are TGTGCCAGCAGCTTTCTAGCGGGAGGAACAGATACGCAGTATTTT. Translating it yields CASSFLAGGTDTQYF.

CDR3 nucleotide sequence: TGTGCCAGCAGTGACAGAAGTGGCAATCAGCCCCAGCATTTT. Residues: CASSDRSGNQPQHF. This chain links TRBV27 with TRBJ1-5; TRBD1 is a possible D gene (5 bases). CDR3 size: 14 residues. Germline values: CDR1 MNHEY, CDR2 SMNVEV (reference sequence). With 5 bases removed from V and 2 bases from J, the gap between germline ends came to 10 bases.

The CDR3 is CAWSGRGLSGNTIYF. DNA of the CDR3: TGTGCCTGGAGTGGTCGTGGTCTCTCTGGAAACACCATATATTTT. The chain couples TRBV30 to TRBJ1-3; D gene uncertain. The CDR3 covers 15 residues. V was cut by 1 base and J by 0 bases, with 10 bases left in between. The V gene's germline CDR1 is GTSNPN and CDR2 SVGIG (reference sequence).

In regard to this clone: The same CDR3 can be traced to other DNA sequences in this sample. The V gene is TRBV5-4, the J gene TRBJ1-1; D gene uncertain. Looked up from germline, CDR1 is SGHNT and CDR2 is YYREEE (reference sequence). The CDR3 loop spans 13 amino acids. The V end lost 1 base, the J end lost 1 base, and 5 bases lay between the germline ends. CDR3 sequence reads: CASSLRGNTEAFF. The CDR3 DNA follows: TGTGCCAGCAGCTTGAGAGGGAACACTGAAGCTTTCTTT.

The chain couples TRBV9 to TRBJ2-3; TRBD2 agrees at 10 bases. The V gene end was trimmed by 3 bases and the J gene end by 2 bases; junction bases not matched to a gene: 6. The CDR3 has 16 amino acids. In germline, CDR1 is SGDLS, CDR2 YYNGEE. The CDR3 sequence: CASSGTSGAYTDTQYF. The CDR3 region has the DNA TGTGCCAGCAGCGGAACTAGCGGGGCTTACACAGATACGCAGTATTTT.

The rearrangement links TRBV9 to TRBJ2-2; no clear D gene. With 0 bases removed from V and 4 bases from J, the gap between germline ends came to 10 bases. This CDR3 has 15 residues. From germline, CDR1 is SGDLS and CDR2 YYNGEE. In DNA, the CDR3 is TGTGCCAGCAGCGTAGGAGGTAGTAGCACCGGGGAGCTGTTTTTT. Amino acids: CASSVGGSSTGELFF.